What follows describes a single T cell receptor beta chain. This sample was included in a study of blood T cell repertoires in COVID-19. For the study at large: T cells, B-cell-depleted T cells, or PBMCs supplied cDNA or gDNA.

This CDR3 spans 16 amino acids. With 2 bases clipped from V and 3 bases from J, the junction kept 6 bases outside the gene matches. From germline, CDR1 is MNHNY and CDR2 SVGAGI (reference sequence). Assay used: immunoSEQ multiplex PCR; TCRdb lists only in-frame clones, some missing. Here the sample spans about 43,000 clones, 80% to 90% being singletons. The sequence was obtained from a man aged 55 to 70 with active COVID-19. V gene TRBV6-6 combines with J gene TRBJ2-2, with 7 nucleotides matching TRBD1. Sequencing was carried out using peripheral blood. The chain's CDR3 is CASSYPGQGDTGELFF. The CDR3 nucleotides read TGTGCCAGCAGTTACCCCGGCCAGGGGGACACCGGGGAGCTGTTTTTT.